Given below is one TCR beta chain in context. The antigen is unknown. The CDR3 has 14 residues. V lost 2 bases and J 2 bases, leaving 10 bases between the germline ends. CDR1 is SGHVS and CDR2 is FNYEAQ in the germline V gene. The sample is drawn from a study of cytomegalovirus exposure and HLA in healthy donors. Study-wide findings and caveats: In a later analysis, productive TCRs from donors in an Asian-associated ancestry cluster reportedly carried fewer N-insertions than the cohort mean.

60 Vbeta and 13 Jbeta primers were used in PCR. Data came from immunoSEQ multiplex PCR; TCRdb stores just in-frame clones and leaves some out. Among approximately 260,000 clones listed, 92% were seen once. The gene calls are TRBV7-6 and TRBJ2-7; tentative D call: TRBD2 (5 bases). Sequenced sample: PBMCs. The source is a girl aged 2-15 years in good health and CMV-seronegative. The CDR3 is CASSLSGGPYEQYF. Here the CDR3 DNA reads TGTGCCAGCAGCTTATCCGGAGGCCCCTACGAGCAGTACTTC.